This TCR beta chain originates from a study of shared clonotypes between healthy human individuals. Donation came from healthy HIV-negative adults that had no recent acute infections or vaccinations. Deep level was the assay's run setting. It was 300 to 350 ng DNA, roughly 30,000 T cell genomes, that went into each replicate PCR of unsorted PBMC. Profiling relied on immunoSEQ multiplex PCR, and the TCRdb table lists in-frame clones only, not all of them. In the table there are 450,000 to 500,000 clones, 75% to 85% of which are singletons. From germline, CDR1 is SNHLY and CDR2 FYNNEI. The CDR3 has 16 amino acids. Trimming at V came to 5 bases and at J to 0 bases, leaving 7 bases not matched to a gene.

The TCR originated in a woman aged 40 to 55 in good health. Some clones in this sample may be carry-over from other donors' samples. The sample consisted of PBMCs. The chain links TRBV2 to TRBJ1-3; TRBD1 matches at 7 bases. The CDR3 sequence: CASSSNRGFSGNTIYF. The CDR3 coding sequence is TGTGCCAGCAGTTCAAACAGGGGCTTCTCTGGAAACACCATATATTTT.